These T cell receptor beta chains were read from a single sample in a study of T-cell reconstitution after alpha-beta-depleted transplantation in children. From the PCR reads, TCRdb called clonotypes with MiXCR, one entry per CDR3 protein. Among around 960,000 distinct CDR3 sequences listed, about 29% were seen once. The sample here was PBMCs, mostly from graft donor cells, taken 360 days after TCRalphabeta/CD19-depleted stem cell transplant. The source is a boy under two years old who had a stem cell transplant for SCID, so the T cells may come from the graft donor. Both conserved end residues are part of each CDR3. The D gene is left open where the match is weak. Rows give clone size only sometimes, using once, few, many, or a class for an expanded clone.

clone_size	j_call	d_call	v_call	cdr3_aa	cdr3_nt
few	TRBJ2-1	-	TRBV2	CASSSGSSHNEQFF	TGTGCCAGCAGCTCCGGGAGCAGTCACAATGAGCAGTTCTTC
-	TRBJ2-2	-	TRBV12-3/TRBV12-4	CASSPGGSYNTGELFF	TGTGCCAGCAGCCCGGGCGGTTCCTATAACACCGGGGAGCTGTTTTTT
-	TRBJ1-1	-	TRBV6-2/TRBV6-3	CASSRRLNDYTEAFF	TGTGCCAGCAGCCGTAGACTTAATGATTACACTGAAGCTTTCTTT
-	TRBJ2-7	-	TRBV12-3/TRBV12-4	CASRLGGSTYEQYF	TGTGCCAGCCGGCTGGGGGGTTCGACCTACGAGCAGTACTTC
few	TRBJ2-7	-	TRBV4-1	CASSHPRDGATYEQYF	TGCGCCAGCAGCCACCCAAGGGACGGAGCAACCTACGAGCAGTACTTC
-	TRBJ2-5	TRBD1	TRBV20-1	CSARPGQGGGTQYF	TGCAGTGCTAGACCCGGACAGGGCGGCGGGACCCAGTACTTC
few	TRBJ2-1	-	TRBV7-3	CASSPPRGDNEQFF	TGTGCCAGCAGCCCTCCCAGGGGGGACAATGAGCAGTTCTTC
many	TRBJ1-5	-	TRBV11-2	CASSLESNQPQHF	TGTGCCAGCAGCTTAGAGTCCAATCAGCCCCAGCATTTT
-	TRBJ2-7	-	TRBV12-3/TRBV12-4	CASSLGQAAWEQYF	TGTGCCAGCAGTTTAGGACAGGCGGCCTGGGAGCAGTACTTC
-	TRBJ1-1	TRBD1	TRBV7-9	CASSLGQGETEAFF	TGCGCCAGCAGCCTTGGACAGGGAGAAACTGAAGCTTTCTTT
many	TRBJ2-1	-	TRBV20-1	CSARTSSSAHEQFF	TGCAGTGCTCGCACCAGTTCTAGCGCCCATGAGCAGTTCTTC
many	TRBJ2-3	TRBD1	TRBV7-3	CASSSTGVWTDTQYF	TGTGCCAGCAGCTCGACAGGGGTCTGGACAGATACGCAGTATTTT
few	TRBJ2-7	TRBD2	TRBV13	CASSLEPLAGPYEQYF	TGTGCCAGCAGCTTAGAACCCCTAGCGGGGCCCTACGAGCAGTACTTC
-	TRBJ2-2	TRBD2	TRBV28	CASSSSGGPSLTNTGELFF	TGTGCCAGCAGTTCTAGCGGGGGGCCCTCTCTTACGAACACCGGGGAGCTGTTTTTT
few	TRBJ2-3	-	TRBV6-2/TRBV6-3	CASSYSKTTDTQYF	TGTGCCAGCAGTTACTCGAAGACGACAGATACGCAGTATTTT
few	TRBJ2-2	TRBD2	TRBV12-3/TRBV12-4	CASSLGPLAGLTGELFF	TGTGCCAGCAGTTTGGGACCTCTAGCGGGCCTCACCGGGGAGCTGTTTTTT
-	TRBJ2-7	-	TRBV5-1	CASSSGDASYEQYF	TGCGCCAGCAGCTCCGGGGACGCCTCCTACGAGCAGTACTTC
few	TRBJ1-2	-	TRBV7-6	CASSPETGISYGYTF	TGTGCCAGCAGCCCAGAGACAGGAATCTCATATGGCTACACCTTC
-	TRBJ2-3	-	TRBV11-2	CASSPLRGLTQRADTQYF	TGTGCCAGCAGCCCGCTACGGGGGCTCACCCAGAGGGCAGATACGCAGTATTTT
-	TRBJ2-3	TRBD2	TRBV4-3	CASSQDWGRGAEDTQYF	TGCGCCAGCAGCCAAGATTGGGGGCGGGGGGCCGAGGATACGCAGTATTTT
-	TRBJ2-6	-	TRBV4-2	CASSQRGRSGANVLTF	TGTGCCAGCAGCCAACGAGGACGCTCTGGGGCCAACGTCCTGACTTTC
-	TRBJ2-7	-	TRBV28	CASRTSPLEQYF	TGTGCCAGCAGAACTTCCCCCTTGGAGCAGTACTTC
-	TRBJ1-6	-	TRBV2	CASRNRANSPLHF	TGTGCCAGCAGAAACAGGGCGAATTCACCCCTCCACTTT
many	TRBJ2-7	TRBD2	TRBV7-2	CASSSGLVGEQYF	TGTGCCAGCAGCTCCGGACTAGTCGGTGAGCAGTACTTC
few	TRBJ1-1	-	TRBV10-3	CATEDGGSTEAFF	TGTGCCACCGAGGACGGAGGTAGCACTGAAGCTTTCTTT
-	TRBJ2-1	TRBD1	TRBV27	CASSLYQGASSYNEQFF	TGTGCCAGCAGTTTATACCAGGGGGCAAGCTCCTACAATGAGCAGTTCTTC
-	TRBJ1-4	-	TRBV7-9	CASSFGTLGEKLFF	TGTGCCAGCAGCTTTGGGACACTAGGTGAAAAACTGTTTTTT
-	TRBJ1-1	TRBD1	TRBV25-1	CASSRQGAGPTEAFF	TGTGCCAGCAGCCGCCAGGGGGCCGGTCCTACTGAAGCTTTCTTT
few	TRBJ1-2	-	TRBV12-3/TRBV12-4	CASSFAGQSYGYTF	TGTGCCAGCAGTTTCGCTGGACAGAGCTATGGCTACACCTTC
-	TRBJ2-5	TRBD2	TRBV7-7	CAAGGPQETQYF	TGTGCCGCGGGGGGGCCCCAAGAGACCCAGTACTTC
-	TRBJ1-1	-	TRBV28	CATSGGENTEAFF	TGTGCCACCTCCGGCGGGGAGAACACTGAAGCTTTCTTT
few	TRBJ1-1	-	TRBV7-2	CASSLTDRNTEAFF	TGTGCCAGCAGCTTAACAGACAGGAACACTGAAGCTTTCTTT
many	TRBJ1-1	-	TRBV9	CASSAGALNTEAFF	TGTGCCAGCAGCGCGGGGGCTTTAAACACTGAAGCTTTCTTT
once	TRBJ1-2	-	TRBV3-1	CASSQDKVGGAYGYTF	TGTGCCAGCAGCCAAGATAAAGTCGGGGGGGCGTATGGCTACACCTTC
-	TRBJ2-2	-	TRBV4-1	CASSRGRGTGELFF	TGCGCCAGCAGCCGCGGACGTGGCACCGGGGAGCTGTTTTTT
-	TRBJ2-1	-	TRBV15	CATSSGPEQFF	TGTGCCACCAGCAGCGGACCTGAGCAGTTCTTC
few	TRBJ2-3	-	TRBV12-3/TRBV12-4	CASSPGRMTDTQYF	TGTGCCAGCAGTCCCGGTCGGATGACAGATACGCAGTATTTT
-	TRBJ2-7	-	TRBV5-5	CASSWTLYEQYF	TGTGCCAGCAGCTGGACCCTATACGAGCAGTACTTC
-	TRBJ2-1	TRBD1	TRBV4-2	CASSLQGAPSYNEQFF	TGTGCCAGCAGCCTGCAGGGGGCCCCCTCCTACAATGAGCAGTTCTTC
-	TRBJ2-5	-	TRBV5-1	CASSLVASQTQYF	TGCGCCAGCAGCTTGGTGGCTAGCCAGACCCAGTACTTC
-	TRBJ1-1	-	TRBV6-2/TRBV6-3	CASSHNSYRESPSFAMNTEAFF	TGTGCCAGCAGTCACAACTCATACCGGGAGTCCCCCTCTTTCGCGATGAACACTGAAGCTTTCTTT
few	TRBJ2-7	-	TRBV7-2	CASSLVGWEQYF	TGTGCCAGCAGCTTGGTAGGTTGGGAGCAGTACTTC
-	TRBJ2-7	-	TRBV5-1	CASSSGAASYEQYF	TGCGCCAGCAGCTCCGGGGCGGCATCCTACGAGCAGTACTTC
-	TRBJ2-1	-	TRBV4-1	CASSQDSAGIYNEQFF	TGCGCCAGCAGCCAAGATTCGGCGGGGATCTACAATGAGCAGTTCTTC